This T cell receptor beta chain was recovered during a study of neurological immune-mediated disorders. Many counts were recorded for this clonotype. 5'RACE employing 10-nucleotide random UMIs yielded the cDNA. One entry per CDR3 protein, called by TCRdb with MiXCR from the 5' RACE reads. The sample lists approximately 29,000 distinct CDR3 sequences, approximately 12% occurring once. Per the germline V gene, CDR1 is SGHRS and CDR2 is YFSETQ. The V gene lost 1 base and the J gene lost 0 bases, with 9 bases spanning the gap. CDR3 length: 15 amino acids. Sequenced material: PBMCs. The TCR was taken from a man between 60 and 70 years old in good health. This sequence joins TRBV5-1 and TRBJ2-3; D is undetermined. CDR3 bases: TGCGCCAGCAGCTTGTATGAGGAAAGCACAGATACGCAGTATTTT. The encoded protein is CASSLYEESTDTQYF.